These 27 T cell receptor beta chains originate from one sample sequenced in a study of CD8 T cells in Susac syndrome. Random hexamers were used to reverse transcribe 0.5 to 1 ug of RNA. One entry per CDR3 protein, called by TCRdb with MiXCR from the immunoSEQ multiplex PCR reads. The repertoire consists of 53,000 or so distinct CDR3 sequences, with more than 85% occurring once and the leading ten covering 0.45% to 0.65%. The sample consisted of CD8+ T cells from PBMCs. These receptors came from a human donor in good health.

The chain couples TRBV7-9 to TRBJ2-7, with unresolved D. Trimming pared 4 bases from V and 5 bases from J, leaving 9 bases between. This CDR3 region has 12 residues. Germline V CDR1 and CDR2: SEHNR, FQNEAQ (reference sequence). The CDR3 coding sequence is TGTGCCAGCAGCTACCATTTTAACGAGCAGTACTTC. Its protein product is CASSYHFNEQYF. The full variable domain, rest sourced from reference TRBV7-9 and TRBJ2-7, is DTGVSQNPRHKITKRGQNVTFRCDPISEHNRLYWYRQTLGQGPEFLTYFQNEAQLEKSRLLSDRFSAERPKGSFSTLEIQRTEQGDSAMYLCASSYHFNEQYFGPGTRLTVT.

This chain connects TRBV15 to TRBJ2-7, with D unresolved. The V gene lost 4 bases and the J gene lost 4 bases, with 11 bases spanning the gap. The V gene's germline CDR1 is LNHNV and CDR2 YYDKDF (reference sequence). This CDR3 region has 13 residues. The CDR3 loop is CATSNENGYEQYF. The CDR3 bases are TGTGCCACCAGCAACGAGAATGGGTACGAGCAGTACTTC.

This clonotype is a singleton in its sample. The V and J genes are TRBV6-5 and TRBJ2-7; D not certain. The V gene lost 3 bases and the J gene lost 2 bases, with 14 bases spanning the gap. The CDR3 is 15 amino acids. In germline, CDR1 is MNHEY, CDR2 SVGAGI. The CDR3 DNA reads as TGTGCCAGCAGTTATTCGAACGGGCCAACCTACGAGCAGTACTTC. This sequence encodes CASSYSNGPTYEQYF.

This chain links TRBV5-1 with TRBJ2-7; D unclear. This CDR3 spans 13 amino acids. The germline V and J ends were trimmed by 0 bases and 4 bases, with 8 bases remaining between them. The germline V gene encodes CDR1 SGHRS and CDR2 YFSETQ. CDR3 DNA: TGCGCCAGCAGCTTGGCCCTTAGGTACGAGCAGTACTTC. Its translation: CASSLALRYEQYF.

This chain links TRBV28 with TRBJ2-5, with 7 bases matching TRBD2. V lost 6 bases, J lost 2 bases, and 6 bases stayed unmatched. Germline lookup yields CDR1 MDHEN and CDR2 SYDVKM. The CDR3 spans 14 residues. The CDR3 reads CASRPLAEQETQYF. CDR3 coding DNA: TGTGCCAGCAGACCTCTAGCGGAACAAGAGACCCAGTACTTC. The entire variable domain, with the rest obtained from reference TRBV28 and TRBJ2-5, is as follows: DVKVTQSSRYLVKRTGEKVFLECVQDMDHENMFWYRQDPGLGLRLIYFSYDVKMKEKGDIPEGYSVSREKKERFSLILESASTNQTSMYLCASRPLAEQETQYFGPGTRLLVL.

The J gene is TRBJ1-2, the V gene TRBV5-6; 8 bases are shared with TRBD1. Germline lookup yields CDR1 SGHDT and CDR2 YYEEEE. This CDR3 contains 15 residues. J lost 2 bases, V lost 0 bases, and 3 bases had no gene match. The CDR3 here is CASSLDGQGNYGYTF. The CDR3 region has the DNA TGTGCCAGCAGCTTGGACGGACAGGGAAACTATGGCTACACCTTC.

This chain joins TRBV5-1 and TRBJ2-3; D not certain. The CDR3 runs to 13 residues. With 5 bases removed from V and 4 bases from J, the gap between germline ends came to 11 bases. CDR1 SGHRS and CDR2 YFSETQ come from the germline V gene. CDR3 amino acids: CASSPGFPDTQYF. CDR3 in DNA: TGCGCCAGCAGTCCCGGGTTTCCAGATACGCAGTATTTT. The complete variable domain, with remaining parts taken from reference TRBV5-1 and TRBJ2-3, reads KAGVTQTPRYLIKTRGQQVTLSCSPISGHRSVSWYQQTPGQGLQFLFEYFSETQRNKGNFPGRFSGRQFSNSRSEMNVSTLELGDSALYLCASSPGFPDTQYFGPGTRLTVL.

The V and J genes are TRBV20-1 and TRBJ1-1; D unresolved. Germline V lookup: CDR1 DFQATT, CDR2 SNEGSKA (reference sequence). The CDR3 is made up of 11 amino acids. Between the trimmed V and J ends, which lost 1 base and 11 bases, there was a span of 11 bases. CDR3 sequence (DNA): TGCAGTGCTAGAGTCGGGAACGACGCTTTCTTT. Translating gives CSARVGNDAFF.

The chain combines TRBV28 with TRBJ1-2, with 10 nucleotides matching TRBD1. The CDR3 length is 15 residues. Germline values: CDR1 MDHEN, CDR2 SYDVKM. V trimming: 4 bases; J trimming: 2 bases; junction bases outside the gene matches: 4. This CDR3 reads CASSSDRGLNYGYTF. The CDR3 DNA reads TGTGCCAGCAGTTCAGACAGGGGGCTGAACTATGGCTACACCTTC.

The CDR3 region has the DNA TGTGCCAGTAGTGTTAACTTGGGGGCTAGCAATCAGCCCCAGCATTTT. It specifies CASSVNLGASNQPQHF. The chain links TRBV19 to TRBJ1-5, with a weak D call TRBD1 (6 bases). Germline V gene data show CDR1 as LNHDA and CDR2 as SQIVND (reference sequence). The V gene lost 5 bases and the J gene lost 0 bases, with 14 bases spanning the gap. The CDR3 spans 16 residues.

Only a few counts were recorded for this clonotype. V usage is TRBV28 and J usage is TRBJ2-7, with 9 bases that match TRBD2. Germline V gene data show CDR1 as MDHEN and CDR2 as SYDVKM. With 6 bases clipped from V and 4 bases from J, the junction kept 4 bases outside the gene matches. The CDR3 has 13 amino acids. Here the CDR3 DNA reads TGTGCCAGCAGCCTGGCGGGAGGGTACGAGCAGTACTTC. This sequence encodes CASSLAGGYEQYF.

The chain is built from TRBV7-9 and TRBJ2-2; maybe TRBD2 (5 bases). Germline V gene data show CDR1 as SEHNR and CDR2 as FQNEAQ (reference sequence). This CDR3 has 13 amino acids. V dropped 5 bases and J dropped 8 bases, with 12 bases sitting between them. This CDR3 is CASSPPTRGELFF. CDR3 sequence (DNA): TGTGCCAGCAGCCCCCCCACTAGAGGGGAGCTGTTTTTT.

V gene TRBV6-1 combines with J gene TRBJ2-1; 8 positions agree with TRBD1. The length of the CDR3 is 15 residues. With V trimmed by 4 bases and J by 2 bases, 4 bases remained unmatched. Germline V gives CDR1 MNHNS, CDR2 SASEGT. The CDR3 nucleotides are TGTGCCAGCAGTGCTCAGGGGGCTACCTACAATGAGCAGTTCTTC. It translates to CASSAQGATYNEQFF.

This rearrangement joins TRBV2 to TRBJ2-7; 8 nucleotides match TRBD1. CDR3 size: 15 residues. After removal of 1 base from V and 3 bases from J, the junction contained 5 bases not matched to a gene. In germline, CDR1 is SNHLY, CDR2 FYNNEI. The CDR3 is CASSEVQGARYEQYF. CDR3 in DNA: TGTGCCAGCAGTGAAGTCCAGGGGGCCCGCTACGAGCAGTACTTC.

The V call is TRBV28, the J call TRBJ1-2; D may be TRBD1 (6 bases). Trimming stripped 4 bases from V and 3 bases from J, with 12 bases between. Per the germline V gene, CDR1 is MDHEN and CDR2 is SYDVKM. The CDR3 consists of 14 residues. CDR3 sequence (DNA): TGTGCCAGCAGTTCCCGACAGGACGACTATGGCTACACCTTC. Its translation is CASSSRQDDYGYTF.

V usage is TRBV29-1 and J usage is TRBJ2-1, with TRBD2 identical over 9 bases. The germline V gene has CDR1 SQVTM and CDR2 ANQGSEA. CDR3 length equals 14 residues. Germline trimming cut 4 bases from V and 10 bases from J; bases unmatched to any gene: 11. The CDR3 loop is CSVGGSGSPGEQFF. The CDR3 coding sequence is TGCAGCGTTGGGGGTAGCGGGAGTCCGGGGGAGCAGTTCTTC.

The CDR3 region has the DNA TGTGCCAGCAGGGTCGGCAGGGCCCTTACCGGGGAGCTGTTTTTT. It yields the protein CASRVGRALTGELFF. This chain connects TRBV28 to TRBJ2-2; a possible D gene is TRBD1 (5 bases). This CDR3 is built from 15 residues. The V end lost 6 bases, the J end lost 5 bases, and 16 bases lay between the germline ends. Germline-derived CDR1 and CDR2 are MDHEN and SYDVKM. The full variable domain, completed using reference TRBV28 and TRBJ2-2, is DVKVTQSSRYLVKRTGEKVFLECVQDMDHENMFWYRQDPGLGLRLIYFSYDVKMKEKGDIPEGYSVSREKKERFSLILESASTNQTSMYLCASRVGRALTGELFFGEGSRLTVL.

This chain uses TRBV14 with TRBJ2-2; no clear D. Germline values: CDR1 SGHDN, CDR2 FVKESK. Trimming pared 2 bases from V and 7 bases from J, leaving 8 bases between. CDR3 size: 13 residues. CDR3 nucleotide sequence: TGTGCCAGCAGCCAACACCAGAGCGGGGAGCTGTTTTTT. Translating it yields CASSQHQSGELFF.

V usage is TRBV20-1 and J usage is TRBJ2-7; TRBD2 matches 8 bases. V was clipped by 0 bases and J by 3 bases; unmatched bases: 7. Germline assignment: CDR1 DFQATT and CDR2 SNEGSKA (reference sequence). The CDR3 has 15 amino acids. The CDR3 region is CSARDKQGLVYEQYF. The CDR3 DNA reads as TGCAGTGCTAGAGATAAGCAGGGACTAGTCTACGAGCAGTACTTC.

This chain links TRBV11-1 with TRBJ2-4; 10 bases agree with TRBD2. The germline CDR1 and CDR2 sequences are SGHAT and FQDESV (reference sequence). V lost 5 bases and J lost 5; bases outside the gene matches: 3. The CDR3 length is 14 residues. Here the CDR3 DNA reads TGTGCCAGCAGCCCTCTAGCGGGGGAAAACATTCAGTACTTC. Its translation: CASSPLAGENIQYF.

This clonotype was recorded once. The V and J genes are TRBV2 and TRBJ2-7; D uncertain. The V gene's germline CDR1 is SNHLY and CDR2 FYNNEI. CDR3 length equals 11 residues. Trimming removed 7 bases at V and 5 bases at J, with 9 bases between. CDR3 in DNA: TGTGCCAGCAAACCGTCCGACGAGCAGTACTTC. This encodes CASKPSDEQYF. The variable domain in full, with the rest retrieved from reference TRBV2 and TRBJ2-7, is EPEVTQTPSHQVTQMGQEVILRCVPISNHLYFYWYRQILGQKVEFLVSFYNNEISEKSEIFDDQFSVERPDGSNFTLKIRSTKLEDSAMYFCASKPSDEQYFGPGTRLTVT.

This chain links TRBV2 with TRBJ2-1, with TRBD1 matching over 11 bases. Trimming at V came to 4 bases and at J to 4 bases, leaving 3 bases not matched to a gene. Germline CDR1 reads SNHLY; CDR2 reads FYNNEI. CDR3 size: 15 residues. The CDR3 region is CASSGTGGRYNEQFF. CDR3 DNA: TGTGCCAGCAGTGGGACAGGGGGCCGGTACAATGAGCAGTTCTTC. Full variable domain (rest looked up from reference TRBV2 and TRBJ2-1): EPEVTQTPSHQVTQMGQEVILRCVPISNHLYFYWYRQILGQKVEFLVSFYNNEISEKSEIFDDQFSVERPDGSNFTLKIRSTKLEDSAMYFCASSGTGGRYNEQFFGPGTRLTVL.

In nucleotides, the CDR3 is TGTGCCAGCAGTGATCAGGGTATGGAGACCCAGTACTTC. This sequence encodes CASSDQGMETQYF. The J gene is TRBJ2-5, the V gene TRBV25-1, with D possibly being TRBD1 (5 bases). The germline V and J ends were trimmed by 3 bases and 5 bases, with 10 bases remaining between them. The CDR3 covers 13 residues. Per germline, CDR1 MGHDK and CDR2 SYGVNS.

This chain links TRBV7-9 with TRBJ1-2, with D possibly TRBD1 on 6 matching bases. The CDR3 extends over 15 amino acids. In germline, CDR1 is SEHNR, CDR2 FQNEAQ (reference sequence). Trimming shortened V by 5 bases and J by 4 bases, and 17 bases separated the two germline ends. CDR3 residues: CASSPPQGPGYGYTF. The CDR3, as DNA: TGTGCCAGCAGCCCCCCACAGGGACCCGGCTATGGCTACACCTTC.

The gene calls are TRBV5-1 and TRBJ1-3; D is uncertain. The CDR3 covers 15 residues. The V end was cut by 1 base, the J end by 0 bases, with 8 bases between. The germline gives CDR1 SGHRS, CDR2 YFSETQ. The CDR3 protein is CASSLSSGSGNTIYF. Written as DNA, the CDR3 is TGCGCCAGCAGCTTGTCGTCGGGCTCTGGAAACACCATATATTTT.

The chain uses TRBV7-9 and TRBJ2-5; a weak D match, TRBD1 (7 bases). The CDR3 is made up of 16 amino acids. Germline V gene sequence: CDR1 SEHNR, CDR2 FQNEAQ (reference sequence). The V and J ends lost 4 bases and 4 bases respectively, with 19 bases between them. CDR3 sequence: CASSSSGGTAPETQYF. CDR3 sequence (DNA): TGTGCCAGCAGCTCCTCAGGGGGGACGGCCCCAGAGACCCAGTACTTC.

The DNA of the CDR3 is TGTGCCAGTAGGGCTAGGGGGACGGTTAATGAAAAACTGTTTTTT. Encoded protein: CASRARGTVNEKLFF. J is TRBJ1-4 and V is TRBV28, with D perhaps matching TRBD1 (6 bases). There are 15 residues in the CDR3. The ends were cut back, 9 bases at V and 4 bases at J, with 18 bases in the middle. The V gene's germline CDR1 is MDHEN and CDR2 SYDVKM.